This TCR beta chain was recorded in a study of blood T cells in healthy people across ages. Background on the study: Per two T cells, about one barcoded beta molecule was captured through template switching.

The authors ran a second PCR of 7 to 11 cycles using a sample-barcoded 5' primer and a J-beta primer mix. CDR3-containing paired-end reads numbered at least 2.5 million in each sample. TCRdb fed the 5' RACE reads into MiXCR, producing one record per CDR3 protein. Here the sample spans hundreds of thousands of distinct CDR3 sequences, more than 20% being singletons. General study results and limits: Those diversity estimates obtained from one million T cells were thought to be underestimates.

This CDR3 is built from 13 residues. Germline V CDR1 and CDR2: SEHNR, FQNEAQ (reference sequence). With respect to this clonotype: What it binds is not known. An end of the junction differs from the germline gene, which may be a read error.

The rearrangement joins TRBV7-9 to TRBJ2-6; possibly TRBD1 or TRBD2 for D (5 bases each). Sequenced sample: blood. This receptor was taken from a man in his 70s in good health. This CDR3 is CASSLSGANALTF. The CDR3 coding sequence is TGTGCCAGCAGCTTATCCGGGGCCAACGCCCTGACTTTC.